One and the same sample provided the 16 T cell receptor beta chains below, sequenced in a study of OX40 agonist ivuxolimab in advanced cancers. Sequencing used immunoSEQ multiplex PCR; TCRdb keeps in-frame clones, though not all of them. The sample holds tens of thousands of clones; 74% are singletons and the top ten take 18%. Here the sequenced sample was CD4+ or CD8+ T cells sorted from blood, taken in a trial of the OX40 agonist ivuxolimab. The source is an adult with an advanced solid tumor such as melanoma, head and neck, liver or kidney cancer.

The chain carries TRBV29-1 and TRBJ1-4; 9 bases match TRBD1. The CDR3 extends over 15 amino acids. The trim removed 7 bases at V and 8 bases at J, leaving 14 bases unmatched. Germline V CDR1 and CDR2: SQVTM, ANQGSEA. The CDR3 DNA is TGCAGCGGACTGAACCGGGACAGGGTTGAAGAAAAACTGTTTTTT. It encodes CSGLNRDRVEEKLFF. The full variable domain, completed using reference TRBV29-1 and TRBJ1-4, is SAVISQKPSRDICQRGTSLTIQCQVDSQVTMMFWYRQQPGQSLTLIATANQGSEATYESGFVIDKFPISRPNLTFSTLTVSNMSPEDSSIYLCSGLNRDRVEEKLFFGSGTQLSVL.

The genes are TRBV4-2 and TRBJ1-1, with 7 positions matching TRBD1. The CDR3 consists of 14 residues. Trimming took 2 bases from V and 1 from J; bases not matched to a gene: 1. CDR1 LGHNA and CDR2 YNFKEQ come from the germline V gene. CDR3 DNA sequence: TGTGCCAGCAGCCAACGGACAGGGAACACTGAAGCTTTCTTT. This sequence encodes CASSQRTGNTEAFF.

A word on this clone: One end of the junction fails to match germline, which may point to a read error. V and J are TRBV7-6 and TRBJ2-3; D might be TRBD1 (6 bases). Germline values: CDR1 SGHVS, CDR2 FNYEAQ. The CDR3 is made up of 13 amino acids. CDR3 nucleotides: TGTGCCAGCGGACCCCGGGACACAAATACGCAGTATTTT. Its protein is CASGPRDTNTQYF.

This chain's CDR3 is CASRDSSYNEQFF. Here the CDR3 DNA reads TGTGCCAGTAGGGACAGCTCCTACAATGAGCAGTTCTTC. The J gene is TRBJ2-1, the V gene TRBV19, with D maybe TRBD1 (6 bases). From germline, CDR1 is LNHDA and CDR2 SQIVND (reference sequence). The CDR3 has 13 residues. V lost 6 bases, J lost 0 bases, and 6 bases lay in between.

Details on this clone: The same CDR3 can be traced to other DNA sequences in this sample. The chain combines TRBV5-1 with TRBJ1-2, with no clear D. V was cut by 0 bases and J by 0 bases, with 3 bases left in between. Germline V gene lookup returns CDR1 SGHRS and CDR2 YFSETQ. The CDR3 is made up of 13 amino acids. CDR3 nucleotide sequence: TGCGCCAGCAGCTTGGGGACTAACTATGGCTACACCTTC. Translating gives CASSLGTNYGYTF.

The rearrangement uses TRBV7-2 and TRBJ2-1, with 12 bases that match TRBD2. Germline loops: CDR1 SGHTA, CDR2 FQGNSA. CDR3 length: 16 amino acids. Trimming at V came to 1 base and at J to 6 bases, leaving 4 bases not matched to a gene. DNA of the CDR3: TGTGCCAGCAGCTTAGTCTCTAGCGGGGGGGCCAATGAGCAGTTCTTC. It is translated as CASSLVSSGGANEQFF.

V gene TRBV7-2 combines with J gene TRBJ2-3; 9 bases line up with TRBD2. The germline V gene encodes CDR1 SGHTA and CDR2 FQGNSA. V lost 10 bases, J lost 4 bases, and 12 bases stayed unmatched. This CDR3 has 15 residues. The CDR3 is CATHMERGAADTQYF. The CDR3 coding sequence is TGTGCCACCCATATGGAGCGGGGGGCCGCAGATACGCAGTATTTT.

The chain uses TRBV29-1 and TRBJ1-2, with TRBD1 matching over 7 bases. CDR1 is SQVTM and CDR2 is ANQGSEA in the germline V gene. The CDR3 is made up of 12 amino acids. Germline trimming cut 6 bases from V and 6 bases from J; bases unmatched to any gene: 7. The CDR3 nucleotides are TGCAGCGTCGAGAGACAGGGTGATGGCTACACCTTC. This codes for CSVERQGDGYTF. Full variable domain (rest looked up from reference TRBV29-1 and TRBJ1-2): SAVISQKPSRDICQRGTSLTIQCQVDSQVTMMFWYRQQPGQSLTLIATANQGSEATYESGFVIDKFPISRPNLTFSTLTVSNMSPEDSSIYLCSVERQGDGYTFGSGTRLTVV.

This chain connects TRBV21-1 to TRBJ2-2. TRBV21-1 is flagged as a pseudogene. The CDR3 has 14 residues. CDR3 region: CASPRDRRAGELFF. The DNA for the CDR3 is TGTGCCAGCCCTCGGGACCGCCGGGCCGGGGAGCTGTTTTTT.

This clone was observed a few times. The rearrangement links TRBV4-1 to TRBJ2-1; TRBD2 aligns across 10 bases. With V trimmed by 3 bases and J by 0 bases, 8 bases remained unmatched. CDR1 MGHRA and CDR2 YSYEKL come from the germline V gene. This CDR3 is 18 amino acids long. CDR3 DNA: TGCGCCAGCAGCCACGTCGACTCTAGCGGGAGCTCCTACAATGAGCAGTTCTTC. Its translation: CASSHVDSSGSSYNEQFF.

The rearrangement links TRBV19 to TRBJ1-5; D is undetermined. The V and J ends lost 7 bases and 7 bases respectively, with 11 bases between them. The CDR3 extends over 12 amino acids. Germline V gene lookup returns CDR1 LNHDA and CDR2 SQIVND (reference sequence). The CDR3 here is CASTNVGQPQHF. For the CDR3, the DNA is TGTGCCAGTACGAACGTCGGCCAGCCCCAGCATTTT.

The rearrangement joins TRBV28 to TRBJ1-3, with D uncertain. In germline, CDR1 is MDHEN, CDR2 SYDVKM. This CDR3 region has 12 residues. Deletions cut 7 bases from V and 4 bases from J, with 8 bases between. The CDR3 nucleotides are TGTGCCAGCAACCGCCAGGGAAACACCATATATTTT. This translates into CASNRQGNTIYF.

V and J are TRBV21-1 and TRBJ2-7; the table's D call of TRBD1 was not tested on the DNA. TRBV21-1 is classified as a pseudogene. CDR3 size: 15 residues. The CDR3 DNA follows: TGTGCCAGCAGCAAAGGCGGGGACAGGGGACGCGAGCAGTACTTC. Protein: CASSKGGDRGREQYF.

This clone was seen a few times. CDR3 DNA: TGTGCCAGCAGCGTAGGGGGACAGGGCAACTCTGGAAACACCATATATTTT. It encodes CASSVGGQGNSGNTIYF. This rearrangement joins TRBV9 to TRBJ1-3, with 9 bases aligning to TRBD1. The germline CDR1 and CDR2 sequences are SGDLS and YYNGEE. This CDR3 spans 17 amino acids. Trimming cost V 0 bases and J 0 bases; bases outside gene matches: 4.

V usage is TRBV2 and J usage is TRBJ2-7, with TRBD2 matching over 10 bases. CDR3 length: 16 residues. V was clipped by 5 bases and J by 2 bases; unmatched bases: 9. Germline CDR1 reads SNHLY; CDR2 reads FYNNEI. The CDR3 sequence is CASSLRLAGVTYEQYV. The CDR3 DNA reads as TGTGCCAGCAGTCTACGTCTAGCGGGGGTAACCTACGAGCAGTACGTC.

The chain uses TRBV19 and TRBJ2-5, with D perhaps matching TRBD1 (6 bases). CDR3 length: 14 amino acids. The germline V gene encodes CDR1 LNHDA and CDR2 SQIVND (reference sequence). The V end lost 6 bases, the J end lost 0 bases, and 11 bases lay between the germline ends. The CDR3 reads CASSPTGYQETQYF. DNA of the CDR3: TGTGCCAGTAGCCCGACAGGCTACCAAGAGACCCAGTACTTC.